The 5 T cell receptor beta chains below were found in one sample sequenced in a study of T cell responses to AZD1222 COVID-19 vaccine. Measured with immunoSEQ multiplex PCR; TCRdb has only the in-frame clones, and not every one. The sample lists fewer than 150,000 clones, roughly 90% occurring once. Material: peripheral blood, obtained on day 0 of AZD1222 vaccination. The receptors come from an adult in good health.

The chain carries TRBV27 and TRBJ2-1; D not resolved. Trimming pared 3 bases from V and 6 bases from J, leaving 12 bases between. Germline CDR1 and CDR2: MNHEY and SMNVEV (reference sequence). This CDR3 has 14 residues. DNA for the CDR3: TGTGCCAGCAGTTTCTCAGATGGATTCAATGAGCAGTTCTTC. It translates to CASSFSDGFNEQFF.

The chain recombines TRBV5-4 with TRBJ2-3; 7 nucleotides align to TRBD1. V gave up 4 bases and J gave up 0 bases; unmatched junction bases: 8. The CDR3 runs 16 residues. Germline V gives CDR1 SGHNT, CDR2 YYREEE (reference sequence). Written as DNA, the CDR3 is TGTGCCAGCAGCAGCAAGAGGACAGGTAGCACAGATACGCAGTATTTT. This translates into CASSSKRTGSTDTQYF. Variable domain in full (rest from reference TRBV5-4 and TRBJ2-3): ETGVTQSPTHLIKTRGQQVTLRCSSQSGHNTVSWYQQALGQGPQFIFQYYREEENGRGNFPPRFSGLQFPNYSSELNVNALELDDSALYLCASSSKRTGSTDTQYFGPGTRLTVL.

The chain couples TRBV6-5 to TRBJ1-4; D gene ambiguous. From germline, CDR1 is MNHEY and CDR2 SVGAGI. The CDR3 sequence is 13 residues long. Trimming took off 9 bases at V and 0 bases at J, with 8 bases between the two ends. The CDR3: CASIRATNEKLFF. In DNA form, the CDR3 reads TGTGCCAGTATCAGAGCAACTAATGAAAAACTGTTTTTT.

The rearrangement links TRBV7-9 to TRBJ1-1; TRBD1 might be the D (5 bases). The V gene lost 2 bases and the J gene lost 7 bases, with 11 bases spanning the gap. This CDR3 spans 13 amino acids. The germline CDR1 and CDR2 sequences are SEHNR and FQNEAQ (reference sequence). The DNA for the CDR3 is TGTGCCAGCAGCTTAACGGGGGGGTATGAAGCTTTCTTT. It specifies CASSLTGGYEAFF.

The chain carries TRBV27 and TRBJ2-7; TRBD1 matches at 7 bases. Germline assignment: CDR1 MNHEY and CDR2 SMNVEV (reference sequence). There are 15 residues in the CDR3. V trimming: 5 bases; J trimming: 0 bases; junction bases outside the gene matches: 7. CDR3 bases: TGTGCCAGCAGTCCCGACAGGGCTAGCTCCTACGAGCAGTACTTC. This translates into CASSPDRASSYEQYF.